This T cell receptor beta chain was found in a study of blood T cell repertoires in COVID-19. Study context: From the United States, Italy and Spain came samples of acute and convalescent COVID-19. T cells, B-cell-depleted T cells, or PBMCs provided the cDNA or gDNA that served as material.

Original processing notes: The assay estimated nucleated cells by amplifying reference gene primers. Profiling relied on immunoSEQ multiplex PCR, and the TCRdb table lists in-frame clones only, not all of them. That table gives V, J and clone size, and the DNA gave D and trimming. The sample carries 240,000 or so clones, 87% recorded once. This sequence originates from a man in his fifties or sixties who had recovered from COVID-19. Sequencing input: peripheral blood.

The CDR3 DNA reads as TGTGCCAGCAGCGTCTCCGGGACTAGCTACCCCGGGGAGCTGTTTTTT. This codes for CASSVSGTSYPGELFF. The J gene is TRBJ2-2, the V gene TRBV11-3; 9 positions agree with TRBD2. CDR3 length: 16 residues. V was pared by 5 bases and J by 6 bases, with 10 bases of the junction left unmatched. Germline V gives CDR1 SGHNT, CDR2 YENEEA. Full variable domain (rest looked up from reference TRBV11-3 and TRBJ2-2): EAGVVQSPRYKIIEKKQPVAFWCNPISGHNTLYWYLQNLGQGPELLIRYENEEAVDDSQLPKDRFSAERLKGVDSTLKIQPAELGDSAVYLCASSVSGTSYPGELFFGEGSRLTVL.